A selection of T cell receptor beta chains follows, all from one sample in a study of T cell responses to AZD1222 COVID-19 vaccine. Profiling relied on immunoSEQ multiplex PCR, and the TCRdb table lists in-frame clones only, not all of them. The table records around 150,000 clones, roughly 90% of them present only once. The sequences come from peripheral blood, collected on day 0 of AZD1222 vaccination. The source is an adult in good health. Both conserved end residues are part of each CDR3.

v_call: TRBV27; j_call: TRBJ2-6; cdr3_aa: CASSQTGAHSGANVLTF
v_call: TRBV21-1; j_call: TRBJ2-1; cdr3_aa: CARGTVKGYNEQFF
v_call: TRBV28; j_call: TRBJ2-4; cdr3_aa: CASRKRLAKNIQYF
v_call: TRBV5-1; j_call: TRBJ2-5; cdr3_aa: CASSHGLDSQETQYF
v_call: TRBV11-2; j_call: TRBJ1-2; cdr3_aa: CASSFQGARRNGYTF
v_call: TRBV5-1; j_call: TRBJ2-4; cdr3_aa: CASSPGQLAKNIQYF
v_call: TRBV6-5; j_call: TRBJ1-2; cdr3_aa: CASSSGPMGGYTF
v_call: TRBV19; j_call: TRBJ2-2; cdr3_aa: CASKGATNTGELFF
v_call: TRBV5-4; j_call: TRBJ2-1; cdr3_aa: CASSLWVFGGGRVYNEQFF
v_call: TRBV11-3; j_call: TRBJ2-7; cdr3_aa: CASSLDSSGVEQYF
v_call: TRBV19; j_call: TRBJ1-3; cdr3_aa: CASSITGNSGNTIYF
v_call: TRBV11-1; j_call: TRBJ2-1; cdr3_aa: CASSLSDRKQFF
v_call: TRBV30; j_call: TRBJ2-5; cdr3_aa: CAWESDPLKQYF
v_call: TRBV7-9; j_call: TRBJ1-3; cdr3_aa: CASSRVLGSGNTIYF
v_call: TRBV5-1; j_call: TRBJ2-7; cdr3_aa: CASSLGRAYEQYF
v_call: TRBV14; j_call: TRBJ1-2; cdr3_aa: CASSHPGQGLEGYTF
v_call: TRBV28; j_call: TRBJ2-2; cdr3_aa: CASTENTGELFF
v_call: TRBV7-6; j_call: TRBJ1-4; cdr3_aa: CASSPTGTNEKLFF
v_call: TRBV29-1; j_call: TRBJ1-1; cdr3_aa: CSVRSNLNTEAFF
v_call: TRBV28; j_call: TRBJ1-1; cdr3_aa: CASSLTGSGMNTEAFF
v_call: TRBV29-1; j_call: TRBJ2-2; cdr3_aa: CSVGTSNTGELFF
v_call: TRBV27; j_call: TRBJ1-5; cdr3_aa: CASAAQGQVNQPQHF
v_call: TRBV30; j_call: TRBJ1-2; cdr3_aa: CAWSLQQNNYGYTF
v_call: TRBV18; j_call: TRBJ2-7; cdr3_aa: CASSPETGNYEQYF
v_call: TRBV24-1; j_call: TRBJ1-1; cdr3_aa: CATSGVRGSEAFF
v_call: TRBV6-2/TRBV6-3; j_call: TRBJ2-1; cdr3_aa: CASSRSGGTNNEQFF
v_call: TRBV7-9; j_call: TRBJ2-2; cdr3_aa: CASSLRRSTRTGELFF
v_call: TRBV7-9; j_call: TRBJ1-2; cdr3_aa: CASSPPQGGYGYTF
v_call: TRBV11-2; j_call: TRBJ1-6; cdr3_aa: CASSLRDRNSPLHF
v_call: TRBV19; j_call: TRBJ1-5; cdr3_aa: CASSPPGDRGQPQHF
v_call: TRBV5-4; j_call: TRBJ1-2; cdr3_aa: CASSSETGDYGYTF
v_call: TRBV6-6; j_call: TRBJ1-5; cdr3_aa: CASSYGTGNQPQHF
v_call: TRBV6-5; j_call: TRBJ1-1; cdr3_aa: CAGTRGTNTEAFF
v_call: TRBV5-1; j_call: TRBJ2-2; cdr3_aa: CASSGGLANTGELFF
v_call: TRBV5-1; j_call: TRBJ2-7; cdr3_aa: CASSLGTSSQVSYEQYF
v_call: TRBV7-9; j_call: TRBJ1-1; cdr3_aa: CASSLGTARSRVTEAFF
v_call: TRBV19; j_call: TRBJ1-6; cdr3_aa: CASSLPGDGDNSPLHF
v_call: TRBV7-8; j_call: TRBJ1-4; cdr3_aa: CASSSRTGALGEKLFF
v_call: TRBV6-5; j_call: TRBJ2-7; cdr3_aa: CASRDKGYEQYF
v_call: TRBV27; j_call: TRBJ1-1; cdr3_aa: CASSLREGWTEAFF
v_call: TRBV11-1; j_call: TRBJ1-1; cdr3_aa: CASSYPGVLNTEAFF
v_call: TRBV5-1; j_call: TRBJ2-1; cdr3_aa: CASRTTSGRGNEQFF
v_call: TRBV4-1; j_call: TRBJ1-2; cdr3_aa: CASSPPEKYGYTF
v_call: TRBV28; j_call: TRBJ2-1; cdr3_aa: CASSLYGLAGENEQFF
v_call: TRBV9; j_call: TRBJ1-2; cdr3_aa: CASSGSGVYGYTF
v_call: TRBV6-4; j_call: TRBJ2-2; cdr3_aa: CASSSQRGTGELFF
v_call: TRBV30; j_call: TRBJ1-6; cdr3_aa: CAWTSGYNSPLHF
v_call: TRBV24-1; j_call: TRBJ1-1; cdr3_aa: CATSDNAGETEAFF
v_call: TRBV28; j_call: TRBJ1-5; cdr3_aa: CASSLVEGHQGNQPQHF
v_call: TRBV2; j_call: TRBJ1-5; cdr3_aa: CASSEGGRRDNQPQHF
v_call: TRBV27; j_call: TRBJ1-2; cdr3_aa: CASSLSPLTTGKGYTF
v_call: TRBV10-3; j_call: TRBJ2-5; cdr3_aa: CAISGKYGDGLQETQYF
v_call: TRBV3-1/TRBV3-2; j_call: TRBJ2-7; cdr3_aa: CASGSTYEQYF
v_call: TRBV28; j_call: TRBJ1-3; cdr3_aa: CASSLVGQPSGNTIYF
v_call: TRBV19; j_call: TRBJ1-1; cdr3_aa: CASSGDSVNTEAFF
v_call: TRBV5-8; j_call: TRBJ2-7; cdr3_aa: CASSKGLAGGPLEQYF
v_call: TRBV4-1; j_call: TRBJ1-2; cdr3_aa: CASSQGTEIYGYTF
v_call: TRBV11-3; j_call: TRBJ2-3; cdr3_aa: CASSLGLSAGDTQYF
v_call: TRBV18; j_call: TRBJ1-1; cdr3_aa: CASSLGQGGANTEAFF
v_call: TRBV3-1/TRBV3-2; j_call: TRBJ2-1; cdr3_aa: CASRSRGSGDEQFF